These 19 T cell receptor beta chains came from one sample sequenced in a study of shared clonotypes between healthy human individuals. Only CD45RO-negative cells positively selected for CCR7 counted as naive CD8 cells, so terminally differentiated effector memory CD45RA+ cells were excluded. The table came from immunoSEQ multiplex PCR; TCRdb's copy has only in-frame clones and leaves some out. In the table there are 760,000 or so clones, about 96% of which are singletons. Sequenced input: naive CD8+ T cells sorted from blood. The origin of the receptors is a man in his thirties or forties in good health.

The CDR3 is CASRDSLGYEQYF. The CDR3 coding sequence is TGCGCCAGTAGGGACAGCTTAGGGTACGAGCAGTACTTC. This sequence joins TRBV5-1 and TRBJ2-7, with 7 bases matching TRBD1. This CDR3 is built from 13 residues. V dropped 8 bases and J dropped 4; count of bases not matched to a gene: 9. In germline, CDR1 is SGHRS, CDR2 YFSETQ.

The genes are TRBV7-6 and TRBJ2-2, with D possibly matching TRBD1 (5 bases). The CDR3 is 13 amino acids. The V end was cut by 6 bases, the J end by 5 bases, with 10 bases between. Germline lookup yields CDR1 SGHVS and CDR2 FNYEAQ. The CDR3 sequence is CASRLQGTGELFF. For the CDR3, the DNA is TGTGCCAGCAGGCTCCAGGGTACCGGGGAGCTGTTTTTT.

The genes are TRBV27 and TRBJ2-2; D is possibly TRBD1 or TRBD2 (5 bases each). Trimming took 2 bases from V and 6 from J, leaving 19 bases between them. CDR3 length: 17 residues. Germline V gene lookup returns CDR1 MNHEY and CDR2 SMNVEV (reference sequence). CDR3 sequence reads: CASSLVGPGSSAGELFF. CDR3 nucleotides: TGTGCCAGCAGTTTAGTCGGGCCAGGGAGTTCGGCCGGGGAGCTGTTTTTT.

This sequence joins TRBV18 and TRBJ2-3; 14 bases line up with TRBD2. Trimming cost V 3 bases and J 6 bases; bases outside gene matches: 5. Germline CDR1 and CDR2: KGHSH and LQKENI. The CDR3 extends over 16 amino acids. CDR3 protein: CASSPGTSGRSDTQYF. The DNA for the CDR3 is TGTGCCAGCTCACCCGGGACTAGCGGGAGATCGGATACGCAGTATTTT. Full variable domain (outside the CDR3, taken from reference TRBV18 and TRBJ2-3): NAGVMQNPRHLVRRRGQEARLRCSPMKGHSHVYWYRQLPEEGLKFMVYLQKENIIDESGMPKERFSAEFPKEGPSILRIQQVVRGDSAAYFCASSPGTSGRSDTQYFGPGTRLTVL.

The chain joins TRBV30 to TRBJ2-7; a weak D match, TRBD2 (6 bases). The germline gives CDR1 GTSNPN, CDR2 SVGIG (reference sequence). Trimming took off 6 bases at V and 3 bases at J, with 15 bases between the two ends. The CDR3 consists of 13 residues. CDR3 residues: CACSEGLYYEQYF. In nucleotides, the CDR3 is TGTGCCTGTTCGGAGGGGCTTTACTACGAGCAGTACTTC. The whole variable domain, remainder taken from reference TRBV30 and TRBJ2-7, is SQTIHQWPATLVQPVGSPLSLECTVEGTSNPNLYWYRQAAGRGLQLLFYSVGIGQISSEVPQNLSASRPQDRQFILSSKKLLLSDSGFYLCACSEGLYYEQYFGPGTRLTVT.

The chain combines TRBV2 with TRBJ1-2; possibly TRBD1 for D (5 bases). Germline V CDR1 and CDR2: SNHLY, FYNNEI. This CDR3 contains 15 residues. Trimming cost V 8 bases and J 4 bases, with 20 bases left between them. This CDR3 reads CASPKGQGRGYGYTF. In nucleotides, the CDR3 is TGTGCCAGCCCCAAGGGCCAGGGAAGGGGCTATGGCTACACCTTC. Together with reference TRBV2 and TRBJ1-2, the CDR3 gives the full variable domain: EPEVTQTPSHQVTQMGQEVILRCVPISNHLYFYWYRQILGQKVEFLVSFYNNEISEKSEIFDDQFSVERPDGSNFTLKIRSTKLEDSAMYFCASPKGQGRGYGYTFGSGTRLTVV.

The rearrangement uses TRBV19 and TRBJ2-7; D is unresolved. The CDR3 is made up of 14 amino acids. CDR1 LNHDA and CDR2 SQIVND come from the germline V gene (reference sequence). Trimming removed 5 bases from V and 0 bases from J, with 11 bases in between. The CDR3 region has the DNA TGTGCCAGTAGTTCCCTATTGAGCTCCTACGAGCAGTACTTC. As protein: CASSSLLSSYEQYF.

In regard to this clone: Other DNA sequences in this sample translate to the same CDR3. This chain connects TRBV11-2 to TRBJ2-3, with D hard to call. In germline, CDR1 is SGHAT, CDR2 FQNNGV. The CDR3 extends over 11 amino acids. The ends were cut back, 3 bases at V and 3 bases at J, with 1 base in the middle. CDR3 DNA sequence: TGTGCCAGCAGCTTTACAGATACGCAGTATTTT. This gives the protein CASSFTDTQYF.

The rearrangement uses TRBV2 and TRBJ1-4; D unclear. The germline CDR1 and CDR2 sequences are SNHLY and FYNNEI. With 6 bases removed from V and 12 bases from J, the gap between germline ends came to 14 bases. The CDR3 extends over 12 amino acids. CDR3 protein: CASRDGVAELFF. For the CDR3, the DNA is TGTGCCAGCAGGGATGGGGTGGCTGAACTGTTTTTT.

The chain employs TRBV29-1 and TRBJ1-2, with 8 bases identical to TRBD1. With V trimmed by 2 bases and J by 8 bases, 10 bases remained unmatched. Per germline, CDR1 SQVTM and CDR2 ANQGSEA. CDR3 length: 14 residues. This CDR3 reads CSVESQGALMGYTF. DNA of the CDR3: TGCAGCGTTGAAAGTCAGGGGGCTTTAATGGGCTACACCTTC.

V usage is TRBV18 and J usage is TRBJ2-1; either TRBD1 or TRBD2 may fit D (6 bases each). The CDR3 contains 14 residues. Trimming cost V 3 bases and J 10 bases, with 16 bases left between them. CDR1 and CDR2 from the germline V gene are KGHSH and LQKENI. Written as DNA, the CDR3 is TGTGCCAGCTCACCCGCACTAGGAGGGGGGGAGCAGTTCTTC. Protein: CASSPALGGGEQFF.

This clone has only a few counts. The chain links TRBV4-2 to TRBJ1-1; perhaps TRBD1 as D (5 bases). Germline-derived CDR1 and CDR2 are LGHNA and YNFKEQ. V was clipped by 0 bases and J by 10 bases, with 9 bases between them. CDR3 length: 12 residues. CDR3 DNA sequence: TGTGCCAGCAGCCAAGAGGGACCGAGAGCTTTCTTT. Its translation is CASSQEGPRAFF.

J is TRBJ1-5 and V is TRBV7-9; 7 nucleotides match TRBD1. Unmatched junction bases numbered 7, after V lost 7 bases and J lost 4 bases. The CDR3 extends over 14 amino acids. Germline-derived CDR1 and CDR2 are SEHNR and FQNEAQ (reference sequence). The CDR3 protein is CASTAGTDNQPQHF. CDR3 DNA: TGTGCCAGCACCGCTGGGACAGATAATCAGCCCCAGCATTTT.

The chain employs TRBV5-4 and TRBJ2-2; a weak D match, TRBD2 (5 bases). There are 15 residues in the CDR3. The germline CDR1 and CDR2 sequences are SGHNT and YYREEE (reference sequence). V dropped 0 bases and J dropped 5 bases, with 11 bases sitting between them. The CDR3 is CASSLDGSATGELFF. As DNA, the CDR3 is TGTGCCAGCAGCTTGGACGGTAGCGCAACCGGGGAGCTGTTTTTT.

This chain joins TRBV7-9 and TRBJ1-1; no firm D call. The CDR3 is 16 amino acids. Trimming cost V 4 bases and J 1 base, with 16 bases left between them. The germline V gene encodes CDR1 SEHNR and CDR2 FQNEAQ (reference sequence). The DNA of the CDR3 is TGTGCCAGCAGCTCCGTTTGGACCGACCGGAACACTGAAGCTTTCTTT. Translating it yields CASSSVWTDRNTEAFF.

The rearrangement links TRBV7-6 to TRBJ2-4, with TRBD2 matching over 11 bases. V lost 5 bases and J lost 0; bases outside the gene matches: 15. Germline CDR1 is SGHVS and CDR2 is FNYEAQ. The CDR3 contains 20 residues. CDR3 amino acids: CASSPLAGGVALKAKNIQYF. For the CDR3, the DNA is TGTGCCAGCAGCCCTCTAGCGGGAGGTGTCGCCCTTAAAGCCAAAAACATTCAGTACTTC.

The rearrangement joins TRBV7-8 to TRBJ2-7; 9 bases match TRBD1. J lost 6 bases, V lost 7 bases, and 10 bases had no gene match. Germline CDR1 SGHVS, CDR2 FQNEAQ. This CDR3 has 14 residues. The CDR3 coding sequence is TGTGCCAGCACGTTCCCGGGACAGGGTGGCGAGCAGTACTTC. Its protein is CASTFPGQGGEQYF.

The sample holds one count of this clone. J is TRBJ2-7 and V is TRBV18; TRBD1 agrees at 9 bases. Unmatched junction bases numbered 12, after V lost 3 bases and J lost 6 bases. Germline assignment: CDR1 KGHSH and CDR2 LQKENI. The CDR3 sequence is 16 residues long. CDR3 coding DNA: TGTGCCAGCTCACCCAACTTTGGACAGGGGAAGGGCGAGCAGTACTTC. This translates into CASSPNFGQGKGEQYF. The full variable domain, in which reference TRBV18 and TRBJ2-7 provide the parts outside the CDR3, is NAGVMQNPRHLVRRRGQEARLRCSPMKGHSHVYWYRQLPEEGLKFMVYLQKENIIDESGMPKERFSAEFPKEGPSILRIQQVVRGDSAAYFCASSPNFGQGKGEQYFGPGTRLTVT.

This clone was observed a single time. The V and J genes are TRBV29-1 and TRBJ1-2; D possibly corresponds to TRBD1 (5 bases). This CDR3 has 13 amino acids. Germline V lookup: CDR1 SQVTM, CDR2 ANQGSEA. The germline V and J ends were trimmed by 3 bases and 7 bases, with 15 bases remaining between them. The CDR3 DNA sequence: TGCAGCGTTGAGGTGGCAGGGCGATTTGGCTACACCTTC. It specifies CSVEVAGRFGYTF.